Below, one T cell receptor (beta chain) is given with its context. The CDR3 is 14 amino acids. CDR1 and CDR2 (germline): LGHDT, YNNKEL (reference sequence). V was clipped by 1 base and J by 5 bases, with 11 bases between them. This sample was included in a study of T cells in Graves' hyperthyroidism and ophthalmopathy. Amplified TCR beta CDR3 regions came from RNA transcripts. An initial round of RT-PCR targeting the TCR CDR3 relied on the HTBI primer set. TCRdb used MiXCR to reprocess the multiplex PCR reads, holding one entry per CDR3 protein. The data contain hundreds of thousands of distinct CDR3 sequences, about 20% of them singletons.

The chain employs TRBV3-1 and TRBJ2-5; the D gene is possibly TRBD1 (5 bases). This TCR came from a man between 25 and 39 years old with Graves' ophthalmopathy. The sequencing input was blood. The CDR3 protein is CASSQAWGHETQYF. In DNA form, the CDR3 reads TGTGCCAGCAGCCAAGCTTGGGGCCACGAGACCCAGTACTTC.